The rows below give T cell receptor beta chains drawn from one sample of a study of shared clonotypes between healthy human individuals. Clones were sequenced by immunoSEQ multiplex PCR, and TCRdb holds only the in-frame ones, with some missing. The table shows a few million clones, with under 95% occurring only once. Sequenced: naive CD4+ T cells from PBMCs. These TCRs come from a young man in good health. Some clones in this sample may be carry-over from other donors' samples. Both conserved end residues are part of each CDR3. A D gene is named only where the DNA matches it firmly. Expanded clones are given a class, and other clones once, few, many or no size at all.

V gene	clone size	J gene	D gene	CDR3 protein
TRBV2	once	TRBJ2-7	TRBD2	CASSDSFSASGSYEQYF
TRBV11-2	-	TRBJ2-2	TRBD2	CASSRRLAGATGELFF
TRBV7-2	-	TRBJ2-7	-	CASSLAGVEQYF
TRBV28	-	TRBJ1-1	-	CASTPGGARTEAFF
TRBV20-1	-	TRBJ2-5	-	CSARSEETQYF
TRBV10-2	once	TRBJ2-7	TRBD2	CASSDIAGPAASQQYF
TRBV14	-	TRBJ2-3	-	CASSPIPGLRDESGSTDTQYF
TRBV5-4	-	TRBJ2-7	TRBD2	CASSFGTSGRNQDF
TRBV18	-	TRBJ2-2	TRBD2	CASSPPGGIGGTGELFF
TRBV5-8	-	TRBJ2-7	-	CASSLAGEQYF
TRBV11-3	-	TRBJ2-7	-	CASSLGQALEQYF
TRBV7-9	-	TRBJ1-2	-	CASTPPTGGNYGYTF
TRBV7-8	once	-	TRBD1	CASSFRRQGHEQYF
TRBV11-3	-	TRBJ2-1	-	CASSLGQGGYDEQFF
TRBV5-6	-	-	-	CASSLAPYEQYF
TRBV7-9	once	TRBJ2-1	-	CASSLPPGRIYNEQFF
TRBV29-1	-	TRBJ2-3	-	CSDMGWADTQYF
TRBV2	-	TRBJ2-5	-	CASSDFGFWQETQYF
TRBV6-5	-	TRBJ2-5	TRBD2	CASSYSQGGFQETQYF
TRBV9	-	TRBJ1-5	-	CASSVAGNQPQHF
TRBV7-2	-	TRBJ1-2	-	CASSHIRGRKGQYGYTF
TRBV10-3	once	TRBJ2-3	TRBD2	CAIGGRSGSFADTQYF
TRBV11-1	-	TRBJ2-1	-	CASSPVVLLGNEQFF
TRBV28	-	TRBJ2-1	-	CASSLSAREQFF
TRBV4-1	-	TRBJ1-4	-	CASSQGPSGSRTNEKLFF
TRBV27	-	TRBJ1-5	TRBD1	CASSLSRQGGQPQHF
TRBV28	few	TRBJ2-1	-	CASSGTSYNEQFF
TRBV20-1	-	TRBJ2-5	-	CSASFGETQYF
TRBV4-2	-	TRBJ1-3	-	CASSQAGADSGNTIYF
TRBV9	-	TRBJ2-6	-	CASSPSIGASSGANVLTF
TRBV6-6	-	TRBJ1-1	-	CASMKQPATDTEAFF
TRBV7-8	-	TRBJ1-5	TRBD1	CASSPGQGHRQPQHF
TRBV7-9	-	TRBJ1-2	-	CASGGWGLGGYTF
TRBV6-6	once	TRBJ1-1	-	CASNTGTANTEAFF
TRBV14	-	TRBJ1-3	-	CASSQGFTTGQKKGNTIYF
TRBV7-2	-	TRBJ1-5	-	CASSPGAGGNQPQHF
TRBV6-5	-	TRBJ2-5	TRBD2	CASSQREAQETQYF
TRBV7-2	-	TRBJ2-3	-	CASSLGGFGTDTQYF
TRBV28	-	TRBJ1-2	-	CASRPSSGPTGYTF
TRBV4-1	once	TRBJ2-2	-	CASSQLTGVAINTGELFF
TRBV10-3	-	TRBJ2-1	TRBD1	CAISESWTGGNNEQFF
TRBV5-4	-	TRBJ2-6	-	CASSQDRSRANVLTF
TRBV28	-	TRBJ2-3	TRBD2	CASSLILAGGDTQYF
TRBV28	-	TRBJ1-5	-	CASSPQGPGSQPQHF
TRBV5-1	-	TRBJ2-1	-	CASSLGGDSEQFF
TRBV19	-	TRBJ2-3	-	CASSISGTTDTQYF
TRBV23-1	-	TRBJ1-5	-	CASPHPQHF
TRBV6-5	-	TRBJ2-5	TRBD2	CASSSSGRAGETQYF
TRBV19	once	TRBJ1-5	TRBD1	CASSPQTGSNQPQHF
TRBV11-2	-	TRBJ2-1	-	CASSDTFLYNEQFF
TRBV19	-	TRBJ2-7	-	CASSLGQGSYEQYF
TRBV2	-	TRBJ2-2	TRBD2	CASRDSPGLAGGHTGELFF